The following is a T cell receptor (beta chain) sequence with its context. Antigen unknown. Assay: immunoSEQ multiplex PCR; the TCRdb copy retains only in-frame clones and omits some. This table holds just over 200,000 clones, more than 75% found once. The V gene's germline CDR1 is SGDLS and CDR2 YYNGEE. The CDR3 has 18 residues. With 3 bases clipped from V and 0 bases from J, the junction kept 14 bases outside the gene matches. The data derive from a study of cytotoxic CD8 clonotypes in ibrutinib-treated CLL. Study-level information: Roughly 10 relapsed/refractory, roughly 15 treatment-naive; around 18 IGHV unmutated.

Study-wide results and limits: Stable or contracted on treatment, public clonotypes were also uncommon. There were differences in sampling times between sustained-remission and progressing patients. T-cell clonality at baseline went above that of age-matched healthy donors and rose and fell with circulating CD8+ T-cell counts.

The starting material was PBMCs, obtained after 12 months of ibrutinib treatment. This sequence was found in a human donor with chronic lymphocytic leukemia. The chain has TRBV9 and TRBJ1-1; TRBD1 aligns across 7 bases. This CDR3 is CASSGPEGRGSMNTEAFF. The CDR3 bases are TGTGCCAGCAGCGGCCCAGAGGGCAGGGGGTCCATGAACACTGAAGCTTTCTTT. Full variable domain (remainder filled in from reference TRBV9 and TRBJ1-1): DSGVTQTPKHLITATGQRVTLRCSPRSGDLSVYWYQQSLDQGLQFLIQYYNGEERAKGNILERFSAQQFPDLHSELNLSSLELGDSALYFCASSGPEGRGSMNTEAFFGQGTRLTVV.